These 11 T cell receptor beta chains share one sample of origin, sequenced in a study of T cells in Graves' hyperthyroidism and ophthalmopathy. The source material, RNA transcripts, was used to amplify TCR beta CDR3 regions. Primed by the HTBI set, a first-round RT-PCR was run on the TCR CDR3. Each CDR3 protein gets one entry after TCRdb re-called the multiplex PCR reads with MiXCR. The sample contains around 600,000 distinct CDR3 sequences, 45% of which appear only once. Sequencing was carried out using peripheral blood or thyroid tissue (not recorded which). The receptors originated from an adult man with Graves' disease, either hyperthyroidism or ophthalmopathy (not recorded which).

With respect to this clonotype: The missing conserved phenylalanine or tryptophan at the end of this CDR3 makes a read error likely. This chain uses TRBV19 with TRBJ2-6; TRBD2 might be the D (6 bases). The CDR3 totals 17 residues. V gave up 6 bases and J gave up 0 bases, with 15 bases separating them. In germline, CDR1 is LNHDA, CDR2 SQIVND (reference sequence). The chain's CDR3 is CASSLASDSSGANVLTL. The DNA of the CDR3 is TGTGCCAGTAGCCTTGCTAGCGATAGCTCTGGGGCCAACGTCCTGACTCTC.

The chain links TRBV5-1 to TRBJ2-2, with 9 bases fitting TRBD2. Per the germline V gene, CDR1 is SGHRS and CDR2 is YFSETQ. This CDR3 region has 16 residues. Trimming took 2 bases from V and 1 from J; bases not matched to a gene: 3. DNA of the CDR3: TGCGCCAGCAGCTTTTTAGCGGGGGAGAACACCGGGGAGCTGTTTTTT. Translation: CASSFLAGENTGELFF.

This clonotype was counted many times. This sequence joins TRBV10-3 and TRBJ1-1; D uncertain. CDR3 length equals 14 residues. Germline assignment: CDR1 ENHRY and CDR2 SYGVKD. Trimming removed 6 bases at V and 0 bases at J, with 11 bases between. This CDR3 is CAIRTEDMNTEAFF. The CDR3, as DNA: TGTGCCATCAGGACTGAAGACATGAACACTGAAGCTTTCTTT.

V gene TRBV20-1 combines with J gene TRBJ2-7; 11 nucleotides match TRBD2. Trimming at V came to 8 bases and at J to 2 bases, leaving 14 bases not matched to a gene. The CDR3 is 16 amino acids. Germline CDR1 and CDR2: DFQATT and SNEGSKA (reference sequence). The DNA of the CDR3 is TGCAGTACAAAGGGGTACACTAGCGGGAGAACCTACGAGCAGTACTTC. Translated: CSTKGYTSGRTYEQYF.

This chain connects TRBV29-1 to TRBJ1-2; the match to TRBD1 covers 8 bases. CDR1 SQVTM and CDR2 ANQGSEA come from the germline V gene. V shed 8 bases, J shed 6 bases, and the junction held 11 bases outside the gene matches. The CDR3 is 13 amino acids. In nucleotides, the CDR3 is TGCAGCTTGCTGTCAGGGGGCTATGATGGCTACACCTTC. The encoded protein is CSLLSGGYDGYTF.

In its sample, this clonotype was seen many times. The V call is TRBV24-1, the J call TRBJ1-5, with no clear D. The CDR3 extends over 14 amino acids. V gave up 4 bases and J gave up 6 bases, with 12 bases separating them. The V gene's germline CDR1 is KGHDR and CDR2 SFDVKD. CDR3 DNA: TGTGCCACCAGTGACAGAAGATACGGTCAGCCCCAGCATTTT. Translated, it gives CATSDRRYGQPQHF.

The rearrangement joins TRBV7-9 to TRBJ1-5, with D perhaps TRBD1 (6 bases). CDR1 is SEHNR, CDR2 FQNEAQ, per germline (reference sequence). The V end was cut by 6 bases, the J end by 5 bases, with 20 bases between. This CDR3 comprises 16 residues. The CDR3 DNA sequence: TGTGCCAGCAGTATCTCGTGGAGGGGGGGAGATCAGCCCCAGCATTTT. It specifies CASSISWRGGDQPQHF.

This clonotype was found many times. The gene calls are TRBV29-1 and TRBJ1-1, with D possibly matching TRBD1 (5 bases). The CDR3 is 12 residues long. Germline lookup yields CDR1 SQVTM and CDR2 ANQGSEA. V was clipped by 7 bases and J by 4 bases, with 13 bases between them. The CDR3 sequence is CSAAGASTEAFF. The CDR3, as DNA: TGCAGCGCCGCCGGGGCGAGCACTGAAGCTTTCTTT.

The chain carries TRBV12-3 or TRBV12-4 and TRBJ1-6, with 8 bases matching TRBD1. The V segment lost 4 bases and the J segment 9 bases; nucleotides outside the gene matches: 5. This CDR3 is 14 amino acids long. CDR3 sequence (DNA): TGTGCCAGCAGTTCTCGACAGGGGTTTTCACCCCTCCACTTT. Translation gives CASSSRQGFSPLHF.

J is TRBJ1-1 and V is TRBV2; 7 positions match TRBD1. From germline, CDR1 is SNHLY and CDR2 FYNNEI. This CDR3 spans 16 amino acids. Trimming at V came to 7 bases and at J to 1 base, leaving 12 bases not matched to a gene. The CDR3 nucleotides read TGTGCCAGCACTTTAAGGGGTGGGGACAGGAACACTGAAGCTTTCTTT. The encoded protein is CASTLRGGDRNTEAFF.

The J gene is TRBJ1-1, the V gene TRBV13, with TRBD1 matching 9 bases. Trimming removed 3 bases from V and 0 bases from J; junction bases left unmatched: 5. Germline V lookup: CDR1 PRHDT, CDR2 FYEKMQ (reference sequence). This CDR3 is built from 16 residues. As DNA, the CDR3 is TGTGCCAGCAGCTTCCGGGACAGGGCTATGAACACTGAAGCTTTCTTT. Residues: CASSFRDRAMNTEAFF.